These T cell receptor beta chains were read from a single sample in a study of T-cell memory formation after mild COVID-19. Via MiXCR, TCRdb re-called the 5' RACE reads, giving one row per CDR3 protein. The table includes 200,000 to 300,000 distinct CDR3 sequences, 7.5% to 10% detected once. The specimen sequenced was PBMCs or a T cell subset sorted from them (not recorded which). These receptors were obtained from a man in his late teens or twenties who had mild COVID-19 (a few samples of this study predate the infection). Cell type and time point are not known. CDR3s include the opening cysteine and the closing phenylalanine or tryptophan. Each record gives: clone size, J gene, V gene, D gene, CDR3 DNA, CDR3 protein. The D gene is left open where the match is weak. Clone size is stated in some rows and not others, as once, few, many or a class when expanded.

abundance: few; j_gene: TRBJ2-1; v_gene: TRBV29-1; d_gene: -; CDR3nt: TGCAGCGTCTCTACGACCCCCCAGAATGAGCAGTTCTTC; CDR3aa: CSVSTTPQNEQFF
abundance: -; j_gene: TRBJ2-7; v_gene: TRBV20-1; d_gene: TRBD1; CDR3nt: TGCAGTGCGTCGGGACAGGGGAACCGGTACGAGCAGTACTTC; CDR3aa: CSASGQGNRYEQYF
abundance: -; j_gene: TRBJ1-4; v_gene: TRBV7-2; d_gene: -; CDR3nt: TGTGCCAGCAGCCCCCGTCTTAATGAAAAACTGTTTTTT; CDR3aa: CASSPRLNEKLFF
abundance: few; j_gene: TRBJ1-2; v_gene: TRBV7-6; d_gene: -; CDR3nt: TGTGCCAGCAGCCCGGGCGGGAGGGGTCATGGCTACACCTTC; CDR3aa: CASSPGGRGHGYTF
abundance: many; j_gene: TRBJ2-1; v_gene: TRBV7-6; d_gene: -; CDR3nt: TGTGCCAGCAGCTTAGCAGGCGGGGACTCCTACAATGAGCAGTTCTTC; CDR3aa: CASSLAGGDSYNEQFF
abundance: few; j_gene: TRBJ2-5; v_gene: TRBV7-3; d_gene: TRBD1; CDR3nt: TGTGCCAGCAGCCCCACAGGGGGGTCGGAGACCCAGTACTTC; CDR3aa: CASSPTGGSETQYF
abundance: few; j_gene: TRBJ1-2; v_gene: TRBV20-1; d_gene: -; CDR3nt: TGCAGTGCTAGTATCCCAGTTAGCTATGGCTACACCTTC; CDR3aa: CSASIPVSYGYTF
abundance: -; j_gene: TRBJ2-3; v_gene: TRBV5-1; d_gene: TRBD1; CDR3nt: TGCGCCAGCAGCAACCCGGACAGGGGAGTGGGAAATACGCAGTATTTT; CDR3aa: CASSNPDRGVGNTQYF
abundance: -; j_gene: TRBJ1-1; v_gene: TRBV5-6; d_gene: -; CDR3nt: TGTGCCAGCAGCCACCTCATGGGAGACGGTGAAGCTTTCTTT; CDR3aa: CASSHLMGDGEAFF
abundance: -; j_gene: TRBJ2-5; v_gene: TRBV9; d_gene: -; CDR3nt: TGTGCCAGCAGCGTTTTAACAGGACTATCAGAGACCCAGTACTTC; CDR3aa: CASSVLTGLSETQYF
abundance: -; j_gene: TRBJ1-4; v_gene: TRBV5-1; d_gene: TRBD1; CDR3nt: TGCGCCAGCAGCTTGGCCGGGACAGGGGAGGAAAAACTGTTTTTT; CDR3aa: CASSLAGTGEEKLFF
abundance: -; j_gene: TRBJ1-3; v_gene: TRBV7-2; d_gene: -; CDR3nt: TGTGCCAGCAGCTTAGAGCGAGGGCTCGGAAACACCATATATTTT; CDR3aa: CASSLERGLGNTIYF
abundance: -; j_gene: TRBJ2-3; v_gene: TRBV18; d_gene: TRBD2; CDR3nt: TGTGCCAGCTCACCACCCCCCGGACTAGCGGAGAGCACAGATACGCAGTATTTT; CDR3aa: CASSPPPGLAESTDTQYF
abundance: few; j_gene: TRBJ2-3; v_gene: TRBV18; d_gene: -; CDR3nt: TGTGCCAGCTCACCACCGTATCCCACAGATACGCAGTATTTT; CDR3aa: CASSPPYPTDTQYF
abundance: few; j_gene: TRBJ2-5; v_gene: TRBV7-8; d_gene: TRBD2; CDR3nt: TGTGCCAGCAGCTTAGGTAGCGGGGGGGCGTACCCCCTAGAGACCCAGTACTTC; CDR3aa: CASSLGSGGAYPLETQYF
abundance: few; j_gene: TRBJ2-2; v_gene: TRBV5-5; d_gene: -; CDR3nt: TGTGCCAGCAGTTCCGGGGGCCTGAACACCGGGGAGCTGTTTTTT; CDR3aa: CASSSGGLNTGELFF